A selection of T cell receptor beta chains follows, all from one sample in a study of technical replicates of blood from a few donors. Sequencing was performed with immunoSEQ multiplex PCR; in TCRdb, only in-frame clones are kept and a portion is missing. The sample lists over 90,000 clones, roughly 96% seen once, with about 0.39% in the top ten. Source material: T cells isolated from PBMCs. These receptors were collected from a human donor in good health. CDR3s include the opening cysteine and the closing phenylalanine or tryptophan. A D gene is named only where the DNA matches it firmly. Clone size is given for some rows only: seen once, a few or many times, or a class if the clone is expanded.

j_call,v_call,d_call,clone_size,cdr3_aa,cdr3_nt
TRBJ1-3,TRBV7-9,.,.,CALGGATSGNTIYF,TGTGCCCTTGGCGGGGCTACCTCTGGAAACACCATATATTTT
TRBJ2-1,TRBV10-1,TRBD2,.,CASSESGLAGIYNEQFF,TGCGCCAGCAGTGAGTCTGGACTAGCGGGGATCTACAATGAGCAGTTCTTC
TRBJ1-1,TRBV6-5,.,.,CASSYSSGQHTEAFF,TGTGCCAGCAGTTACTCGTCCGGACAGCACACTGAAGCTTTCTTT
TRBJ1-1,TRBV2,.,once,CATRSAEAFF,TGTGCCACCAGGAGCGCTGAAGCTTTCTTT
TRBJ2-1,TRBV5-4,TRBD2,.,CASSASGSYNEQFF,TGTGCCAGCAGCGCTAGCGGGAGTTACAATGAGCAGTTCTTC
TRBJ1-1,TRBV6-5,.,.,CASMNGGPRSTEAFF,TGTGCCAGCATGAATGGAGGACCTAGGAGCACTGAAGCTTTCTTT
TRBJ2-1,TRBV7-3,.,once,CASSQTGSSYNEQFF,TGTGCCAGCAGCCAAACGGGGAGCTCCTACAATGAGCAGTTCTTC
TRBJ2-3,TRBV7-2,.,.,CASSFGGDTQYF,TGTGCCAGCAGCTTCGGAGGAGATACGCAGTATTTT
TRBJ2-5,TRBV7-3,TRBD2,.,CASSLTSGETQYF,TGTGCCAGCAGCTTGACTAGCGGGGAGACCCAGTACTTC
TRBJ1-4,TRBV30,.,.,CAWSVTENEKLFF,TGTGCCTGGAGTGTTACAGAGAATGAAAAACTGTTTTTT
TRBJ2-1,TRBV19,TRBD1,.,CASTGTDYNEQFF,TGTGCCAGTACCGGGACAGACTACAATGAGCAGTTCTTC
TRBJ2-3,TRBV6-5,.,.,CASRVAVSTDTQYF,TGTGCCAGCAGGGTAGCGGTAAGCACAGATACGCAGTATTTT
TRBJ1-2,TRBV5-4,TRBD1,.,CASSPRRTGNGYTF,TGTGCCAGCAGCCCACGGAGGACAGGGAATGGCTACACCTTC
TRBJ2-4,TRBV11-2,TRBD1,few,CASSFQGVAKNIQYF,TGTGCCAGCAGCTTTCAGGGGGTCGCCAAAAACATTCAGTACTTC
TRBJ1-4,TRBV19,.,.,CASSIEGEKLFF,TGTGCCAGTAGTATAGAGGGAGAGAAACTGTTTTTT
TRBJ2-7,TRBV27,.,.,CASSFGYEQYF,TGTGCCAGCAGTTTCGGTTACGAGCAGTACTTC
TRBJ1-1,TRBV2,.,.,CVSRSNTEAFF,TGTGTGTCAAGAAGCAACACTGAAGCTTTCTTT
TRBJ2-3,TRBV25-1,.,.,CASSELQAAGTDTQYF,TGTGCCAGCAGTGAATTGCAAGCCGCCGGCACAGATACGCAGTATTTT
TRBJ1-2,TRBV7-2,.,.,CASSFRQDNYGYTF,TGTGCCAGCAGCTTTCGACAGGATAACTATGGCTACACCTTC
TRBJ2-1,TRBV29-1,TRBD1,.,CSVDTGTGEFEQFF,TGCAGCGTAGATACCGGGACAGGTGAATTTGAGCAGTTCTTC
TRBJ2-5,TRBV5-1,TRBD2,.,CASSLDLAGGTQYF,TGCGCCAGCAGCTTGGACTTAGCGGGTGGGACCCAGTACTTC
TRBJ2-2,TRBV4-1,TRBD2,once,CASSQGRAAGSTGELFF,TGCGCCAGCAGCCAAGGAAGGGCAGCGGGGAGTACCGGGGAGCTGTTTTTT
TRBJ1-1,TRBV28,TRBD1,.,CASTLDRELNTEAFF,TGTGCCAGCACCCTGGACAGGGAATTGAACACTGAAGCTTTCTTT
TRBJ2-7,TRBV28,.,.,CASSLLDRNYEQYF,TGTGCCAGCAGTTTACTAGACAGGAACTACGAGCAGTACTTC
TRBJ2-7,TRBV5-1,.,.,CASSGGTYEQYF,TGCGCCAGCAGCGGGGGGACCTACGAGCAGTACTTC
TRBJ2-5,TRBV5-6,.,.,CASSLLVAFNQETQYF,TGTGCCAGCAGCTTGTTAGTAGCGTTTAATCAAGAGACCCAGTACTTC
TRBJ2-1,TRBV7-8,.,.,CASSFPTGPSYNEQFF,TGTGCCAGCAGCTTTCCAACAGGACCCTCCTACAATGAGCAGTTCTTC
TRBJ1-4,TRBV5-1,TRBD1,.,CASSQLTGGDEKLFF,TGCGCCAGCAGCCAACTGACAGGGGGCGACGAAAAACTGTTTTTT
TRBJ2-7,TRBV19,.,.,CASSIDNLPPYEQYF,TGTGCCAGTAGTATAGATAACCTACCTCCCTACGAGCAGTACTTC
TRBJ1-2,TRBV10-2,.,.,CASGLNNYGYTF,TGCGCCAGTGGCCTCAATAACTATGGCTACACCTTC
TRBJ1-2,TRBV7-9,.,.,CASSFERDNYGYTF,TGTGCCAGCAGCTTCGAGAGAGATAACTATGGCTACACCTTC
TRBJ1-3,TRBV29-1,.,.,CSVVGATSGNTIYF,TGCAGCGTTGTCGGAGCTACCTCTGGAAACACCATATATTTT
TRBJ2-1,TRBV7-6,.,.,CASSTTPSSYNEQFF,TGTGCCAGCAGCACGACACCGAGCTCCTACAATGAGCAGTTCTTC
TRBJ2-7,TRBV9,TRBD2,.,CASSVRAGVYEQYF,TGTGCCAGCAGCGTAAGAGCGGGAGTCTACGAGCAGTACTTC
TRBJ1-1,TRBV28,.,once,CASSAIFSMNTEAFF,TGTGCCAGCAGCGCAATTTTCAGTATGAACACTGAAGCTTTCTTT
TRBJ2-1,TRBV6-5,.,.,CASSPDGSSYNEQFF,TGTGCCAGCAGCCCCGATGGGAGCTCCTACAATGAGCAGTTCTTC
TRBJ2-1,TRBV4-3,.,.,CASSQEIVSSYNEQFF,TGCGCCAGCAGCCAAGAGATAGTGAGCTCCTACAATGAGCAGTTCTTC
TRBJ1-4,TRBV28,TRBD1,.,CASSPPKSGTGIGKLFF,TGTGCCAGCAGTCCCCCGAAATCGGGGACAGGGATAGGAAAACTGTTTTTT
TRBJ1-4,TRBV25-1,.,.,CASSGPTNEKLFF,TGTGCCAGCAGTGGGCCGACTAATGAAAAACTGTTTTTT
TRBJ2-3,TRBV5-4,TRBD1,.,CASSLAAGQVSTDTQYF,TGTGCCAGCAGCTTGGCTGCGGGACAGGTTAGCACAGATACGCAGTATTTT
TRBJ2-1,TRBV11-2,.,.,CASSLVASRYNEQFF,TGTGCCAGCAGCTTAGTGGCTAGCAGATACAATGAGCAGTTCTTC
TRBJ1-1,TRBV7-3,.,.,CASSLIRREDTEAFF,TGTGCCAGCAGCTTAATAAGGAGGGAAGACACTGAAGCTTTCTTT
TRBJ2-7,TRBV6-4,.,.,CASKASAGTYEQYF,TGTGCCAGCAAAGCGAGCGCTGGAACCTACGAGCAGTACTTC
TRBJ2-3,TRBV15,TRBD1,once,CATDPGQGGTDTQYF,TGTGCCACCGACCCAGGACAGGGTGGCACAGATACGCAGTATTTT
TRBJ2-7,TRBV5-4,.,.,CASSVADSYEQYF,TGTGCCAGCAGCGTGGCGGACAGCTACGAGCAGTACTTC
TRBJ1-4,TRBV4-2,.,once,CASSQLWRGTEKLFF,TGTGCCAGCAGCCAACTTTGGAGGGGAACTGAAAAACTGTTTTTT
TRBJ2-6,TRBV5-4,TRBD2,.,CASSLLTSGDSGANVLTF,TGTGCCAGCAGCTTACTGACTAGCGGAGACTCTGGGGCCAACGTCCTGACTTTC
TRBJ1-4,TRBV6-1,.,.,CASSEVNRQWVYEKLFF,TGTGCCAGCAGTGAAGTGAATCGACAGTGGGTATATGAAAAACTGTTTTTT
TRBJ1-4,TRBV23-1,.,once,CASSQRLRKLFF,TGCGCCAGCAGTCAACGTCTCCGAAAACTGTTTTTT
TRBJ2-7,TRBV28,.,.,CASGPVPLSYEQYF,TGTGCCAGCGGCCCTGTCCCCCTCTCCTACGAGCAGTACTTC
TRBJ2-3,TRBV18,.,.,CASSSSSPSTDTQYF,TGTGCCAGCTCATCCTCTAGCCCTAGCACAGATACGCAGTATTTT
TRBJ2-7,TRBV11-2,.,.,CASSQSTMTVSYEQYF,TGTGCCAGCAGCCAAAGTACTATGACAGTCTCCTACGAGCAGTACTTC
TRBJ2-7,TRBV4-3,.,.,CASSQYYDTSYEQYF,TGCGCCAGCAGCCAGTATTACGACACGTCCTACGAGCAGTACTTC
TRBJ1-4,TRBV30,TRBD1,.,CAWSGTGFSEKLFF,TGTGCCTGGAGTGGGACAGGGTTCTCTGAAAAACTGTTTTTT